The clone carrying this T cell receptor (beta chain) was seen a handful of times. This CDR3 is 14 amino acids long. J was trimmed by 2 bases and V by 7 bases; bases with no gene match: 5. The germline gives CDR1 LNHDA, CDR2 SQIVND (reference sequence). Authors' methods: Reference gene primer amplification yielded estimated nucleated cell counts. Profiled with immunoSEQ multiplex PCR; TCRdb holds only in-frame clones, not every one. Clonal size and the V and J genes are those of that table, whereas D and trimming came from the DNA. The data hold 20,000 to 30,000 clones, with roughly four fifths observed a single time. The source of the sample is a study of blood T cell repertoires in COVID-19. Study summary: COVID-19 samples collected from the United States, Italy and Spain covered acute and convalescent phases. T cells, B-cell-depleted T cells, or PBMCs supplied cDNA or gDNA.

Sequencing input: peripheral blood. The chain links TRBV19 to TRBJ1-1, with TRBD1 matching 9 bases. The source is a human donor in a cohort sampled during active COVID-19. The CDR3 DNA reads as TGTGCCAGTATGGGGACAGGGCCTAACACTGAAGCTTTCTTT. Protein product: CASMGTGPNTEAFF.